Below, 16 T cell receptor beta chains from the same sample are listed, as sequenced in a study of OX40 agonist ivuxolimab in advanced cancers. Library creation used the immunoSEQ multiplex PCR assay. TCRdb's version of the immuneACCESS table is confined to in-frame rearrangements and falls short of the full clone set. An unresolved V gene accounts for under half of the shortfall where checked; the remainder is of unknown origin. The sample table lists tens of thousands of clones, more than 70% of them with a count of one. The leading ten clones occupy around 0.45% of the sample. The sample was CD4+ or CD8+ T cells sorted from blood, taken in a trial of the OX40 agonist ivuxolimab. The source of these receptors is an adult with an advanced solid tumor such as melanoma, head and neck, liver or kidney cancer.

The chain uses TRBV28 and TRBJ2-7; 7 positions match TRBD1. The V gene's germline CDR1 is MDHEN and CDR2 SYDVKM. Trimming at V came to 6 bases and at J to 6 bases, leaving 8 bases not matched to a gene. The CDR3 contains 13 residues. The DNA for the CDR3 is TGTGCCAGCAGCAAGACAGGGATCGCCGAGCAGTACTTC. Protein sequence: CASSKTGIAEQYF. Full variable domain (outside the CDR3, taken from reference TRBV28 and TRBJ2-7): DVKVTQSSRYLVKRTGEKVFLECVQDMDHENMFWYRQDPGLGLRLIYFSYDVKMKEKGDIPEGYSVSREKKERFSLILESASTNQTSMYLCASSKTGIAEQYFGPGTRLTVT.

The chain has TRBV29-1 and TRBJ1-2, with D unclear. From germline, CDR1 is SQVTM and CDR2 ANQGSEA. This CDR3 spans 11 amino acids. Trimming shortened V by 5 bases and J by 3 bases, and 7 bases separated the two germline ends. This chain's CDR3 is CSVNLHYGYTF. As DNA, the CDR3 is TGCAGCGTTAACCTCCACTATGGCTACACCTTC.

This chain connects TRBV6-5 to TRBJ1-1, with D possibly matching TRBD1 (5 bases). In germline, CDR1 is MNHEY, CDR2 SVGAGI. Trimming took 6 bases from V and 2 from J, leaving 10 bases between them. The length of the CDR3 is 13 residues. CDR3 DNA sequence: TGTGCCAGCAGAAGGGGTCGAAACACTGAAGCTTTCTTT. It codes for CASRRGRNTEAFF.

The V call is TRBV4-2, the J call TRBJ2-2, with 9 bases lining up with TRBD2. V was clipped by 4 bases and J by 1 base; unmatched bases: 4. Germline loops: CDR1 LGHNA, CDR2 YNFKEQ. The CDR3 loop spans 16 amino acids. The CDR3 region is CASSPLAGQNTGELFF. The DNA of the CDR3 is TGTGCCAGCAGCCCCCTAGCGGGGCAGAACACCGGGGAGCTGTTTTTT.

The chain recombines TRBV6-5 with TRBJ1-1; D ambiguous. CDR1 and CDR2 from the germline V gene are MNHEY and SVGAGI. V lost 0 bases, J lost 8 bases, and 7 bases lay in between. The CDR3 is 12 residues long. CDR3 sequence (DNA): TGTGCCAGCAGTTACTCGGTAGGGGAAGCTTTCTTT. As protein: CASSYSVGEAFF.

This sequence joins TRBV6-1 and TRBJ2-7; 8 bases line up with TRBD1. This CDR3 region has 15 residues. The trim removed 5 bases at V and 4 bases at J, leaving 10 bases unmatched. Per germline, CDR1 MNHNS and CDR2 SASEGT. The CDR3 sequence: CASSSITGGSYEQYF. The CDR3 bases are TGTGCCAGCAGTAGTATCACAGGGGGTAGTTACGAGCAGTACTTC.

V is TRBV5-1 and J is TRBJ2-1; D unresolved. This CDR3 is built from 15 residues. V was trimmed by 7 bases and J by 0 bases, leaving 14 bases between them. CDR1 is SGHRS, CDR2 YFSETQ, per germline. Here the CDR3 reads CASGILESSYNEQFF. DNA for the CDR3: TGCGCCAGCGGTATTTTAGAGAGCTCCTACAATGAGCAGTTCTTC.

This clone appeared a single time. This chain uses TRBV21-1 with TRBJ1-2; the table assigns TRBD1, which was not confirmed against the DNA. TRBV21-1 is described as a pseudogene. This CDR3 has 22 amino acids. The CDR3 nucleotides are TGTGCCAGCAGCCCGCGACAGAAAGCCGGGACAGGCGCATTGGGGGCTAACTATGGCTACACCTTC. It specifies CASSPRQKAGTGALGANYGYTF.

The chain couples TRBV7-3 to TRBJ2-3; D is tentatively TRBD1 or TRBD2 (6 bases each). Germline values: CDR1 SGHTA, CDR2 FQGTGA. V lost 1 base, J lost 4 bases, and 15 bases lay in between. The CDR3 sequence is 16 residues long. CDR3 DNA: TGTGCCAGCAGCTTAAACGGTGTGGGGGGCGCAGATACGCAGTATTTT. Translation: CASSLNGVGGADTQYF.

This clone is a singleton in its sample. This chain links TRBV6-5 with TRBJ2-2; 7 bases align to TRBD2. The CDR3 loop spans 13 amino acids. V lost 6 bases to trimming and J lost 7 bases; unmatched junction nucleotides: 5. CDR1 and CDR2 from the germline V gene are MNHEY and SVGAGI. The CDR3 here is CASRSGGGGELFF. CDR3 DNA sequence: TGTGCCAGCAGATCGGGGGGAGGCGGGGAGCTGTTTTTT.

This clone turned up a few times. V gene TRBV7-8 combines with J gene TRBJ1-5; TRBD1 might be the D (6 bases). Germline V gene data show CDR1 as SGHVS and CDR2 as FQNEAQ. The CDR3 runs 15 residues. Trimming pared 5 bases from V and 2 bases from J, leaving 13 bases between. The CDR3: CASSKQGGGNQPQHF. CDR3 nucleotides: TGTGCCAGCAGCAAACAGGGAGGCGGCAATCAGCCCCAGCATTTT.

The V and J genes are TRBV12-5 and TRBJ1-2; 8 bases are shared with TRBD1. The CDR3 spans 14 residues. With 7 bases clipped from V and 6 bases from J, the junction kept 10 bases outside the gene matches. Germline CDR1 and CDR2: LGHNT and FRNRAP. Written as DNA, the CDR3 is TGTGCTAGTGCCCCGGGACAGGCGAGGGATGGCTACACCTTC. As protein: CASAPGQARDGYTF.

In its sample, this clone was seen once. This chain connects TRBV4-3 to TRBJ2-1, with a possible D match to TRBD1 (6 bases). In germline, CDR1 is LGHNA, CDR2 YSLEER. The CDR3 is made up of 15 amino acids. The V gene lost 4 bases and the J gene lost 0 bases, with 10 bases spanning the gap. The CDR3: CASSPQGPSYNEQFF. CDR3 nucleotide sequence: TGCGCCAGCAGCCCCCAGGGGCCCTCCTACAATGAGCAGTTCTTC.

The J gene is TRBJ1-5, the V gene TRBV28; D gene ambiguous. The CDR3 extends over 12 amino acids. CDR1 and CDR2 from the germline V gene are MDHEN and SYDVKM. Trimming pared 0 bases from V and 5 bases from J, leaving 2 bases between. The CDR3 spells CASSLWDQPQHF. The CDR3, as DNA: TGTGCCAGCAGTTTATGGGATCAGCCCCAGCATTTT.

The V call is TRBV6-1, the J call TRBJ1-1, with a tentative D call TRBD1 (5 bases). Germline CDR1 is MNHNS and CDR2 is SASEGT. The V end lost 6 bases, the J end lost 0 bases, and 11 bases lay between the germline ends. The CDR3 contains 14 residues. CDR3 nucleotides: TGTGCCAGCAGATTCGACAGCCTGAACACTGAAGCTTTCTTT. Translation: CASRFDSLNTEAFF.

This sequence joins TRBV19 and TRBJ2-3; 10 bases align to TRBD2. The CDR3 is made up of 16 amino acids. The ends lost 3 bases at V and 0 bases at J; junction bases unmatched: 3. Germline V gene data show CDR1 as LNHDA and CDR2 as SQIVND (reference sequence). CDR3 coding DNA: TGTGCCAGTAGTATGGGACTAGCGTCTAGCACAGATACGCAGTATTTT. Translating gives CASSMGLASSTDTQYF.